This TCR beta chain was documented in a study of cytomegalovirus exposure and HLA in healthy donors (dated by TCRdb to 2017 to 2019). At the level of the whole study: According to an earlier analysis of 587 of the donors, roughly 180 million T cells yielded some 110 million unique TCR beta sequences and around 300 Gb of sequence data. An early release covering roughly 600 HLA-typed donors comprised about 320 gigabases of sequencing data and roughly 85 million unique TCR sequences. Of the roughly 410 genotyped donors, 81% were placed in the genetic ancestry cluster associated with self-reported Caucasian donors. The study was designed to test whether signatures of past pathogen exposure could be identified by cataloging public T cell receptors. Using immunosequencing, the study profiled T cell repertoires from around 680 subjects and related those repertoires to cytomegalovirus serostatus. In addition to the first cohort of roughly 670 subjects, a separate validation cohort of around 110 different subjects was used. High-throughput TCR immunosequencing, statistical association of individual TCRs with disease status, and machine learning were combined to predict cytomegalovirus infection status. A later analysis re-analyzed previously published TCR beta repertoires from approximately 670 donors and added high-resolution HLA genotyping to study TCR occurrence patterns. Rather than drawing on any new phenotypic data, the later analysis identified candidate immune exposures from TCR beta sequences and the way those sequences occurred across donors. In an earlier analysis of about 590 of the donors, high-throughput TCR beta sequencing was used to judge whether each TCR beta V gene segment behaved as functional or pseudogenic. Donor age, sex, ethnicity and CMV serostatus were compiled together with the repertoire data. In a later genetic analysis, genome-wide SNP genotypes for about 60% of the 666 donors were used, and that subset was treated as a discovery cohort. All discovery cohort repertoires had been generated using a single sequencing platform. Both class I and class II loci were covered by HLA typing, at four-digit resolution. Typing coverage varied by locus: roughly 629-640 donors for A, B, C, DRB1 and DQB1; approximately 520 for DQA1; around 610 for DPA1; more than 450 for DPB1. Roughly five DR-DQ haplotypes were handled as single units for association and clustering because linkage in the cohort was strong. Among roughly 370 genotyped donors of the cohort, an average of around 240,000 unique TCR beta nucleotide sequences were sequenced per donor, approximately 20% of them non-productive. The paper's findings and limits, for the study overall: A further reported finding was that TCR beta sequences accurately predicted the HLA-A and HLA-B alleles for most subjects in the first cohort. The study listed 150 to 200 TCR beta chains as associated with cytomegalovirus. Most CMV-associated TCR beta chains appeared to be HLA-restricted in a later analysis, and the HLA associations seemed to be driven largely by CMV exposure. A later analysis found that TCR association rates varied across HLA loci, with DRB1 alleles showing the most associated TCRs and HLA-C alleles the fewest. Broadly in line with IMGT annotations, most TCR beta V segments showed up in productive rearrangements about 87% or about 30% of the time in an earlier analysis of under 700 of the donors. A later analysis associated approximately 17,000 TCR beta sequences with specific HLA alleles at a false discovery rate of 0.05. HLA typing was unavailable for some donors at each locus, so association tests used only the typed subset. In both the original and validation cohorts, the classifier was reported to diagnose cytomegalovirus status with high specificity and sensitivity. The authors suggested that the approach could potentially be generalized to other disease states and immunological phenotypes. Sequencing depth was assumed to be roughly uniform across donors in the presence/absence analyses, though that assumption may not hold. V-gene and J-gene trimming of TCR beta chains was associated with a missense DCLRE1C variant in a later genetic analysis, and the association was replicated in an independent cohort. According to a later genetic analysis, donors in an Asian-associated ancestry cluster had fewer N-insertions in productive TCRs than the approximately 630-donor mean. The earlier analysis of 587 of the donors excluded some 15 rarely observed V segments, including chromosome 9 orphons, because counts were too low. In a later analysis, several top co-occurrence clusters were reported to appear linked to parvovirus B19, influenza, CMV and Epstein-Barr virus. Correlated functional status among segregating V segments might be attributable to linkage disequilibrium, but an unknown experimental factor could not be ruled out. The cohort was sequenced for TCR beta chains only, and without alpha or paired-chain data the features that could be detected were limited. While some public TCRs were present in many individuals, most TCR sequences turned up only very rarely across donors. When HLA alleles, especially DR and DQ, strongly co-occurred, attributing TCR associations to individual alleles was difficult. A later analysis found that HLA-associated TCR beta chains were more clonally expanded and had lower generation probabilities than equally common non-associated chains. Three of the identified cytomegalovirus-associated TCR beta chains were confirmed in vitro to be specific for cytomegalovirus antigens. A cluster of highly shared sequence variants was judged likely to represent a technical artifact of the sequencing pipeline. CMV serostatus was the only immune exposure information available for the cohort.

The cohort consisted of more than 650 healthy bone marrow donors. All cohort members were sampled while nominally healthy, although unrecorded immune exposures were likely present. The donor was CMV seronegative and was included in the group of several hundred seronegative cohort members. A peripheral blood sample was provided by each donor, and peripheral blood mononuclear cells were used for TCR beta sequencing. The Qiagen DNeasy Blood Extraction Kit was used to extract genomic DNA from the blood cell samples. In regard to this clone: What antigen it recognizes has not been identified. Qualities for individual bases were not recorded, and no much larger clone is one base off.

Library preparation employed the immunoSEQ multiplex PCR assay. For the multiplex PCR, a mixture combining 60 forward primers for TCR Vbeta segments and 13 reverse primers for TCR Jbeta segments was used. A multiplex PCR assay on genomic DNA amplified the CDR3 region of rearranged TCR beta genes. Amplified TCR beta libraries were sequenced as 87-base-pair reads on the Illumina HiSeq System. The original pipeline was this. A later analysis tallied around 87 million unique TCR beta chains across the 666 repertoires, and about 10 million of those chains were shared by two or more donors. Raw reads were error-corrected and collapsed into unique sequences by a nearest-neighbor algorithm in which closely related sequences were merged to remove PCR and sequencing errors. V, D and J gene segments were assigned by aligning CDR3 sequences to IMGT reference sequences. For a sequence to be retained, at least a six-nucleotide match to both a V gene segment and a J gene segment was required. A rearrangement counted as productive if the CDR3 had no stop codons and remained in frame with V and J, and every other rearrangement counted as non-productive. CDR3 was defined according to IMGT convention as the region running from the second conserved V-encoded cysteine to the conserved J-encoded phenylalanine. The earlier analysis of 587 of the donors excluded sequences that lacked an unambiguous match to a single V gene segment. An earlier analysis of almost 600 of the donors classified V segments as functional when productive rearrangements were above 56.7% and as segregating when the standard deviation between donors was above 5%. A statistical classification framework was built for diagnosing cytomegalovirus status from the catalog of TCR beta chain sequences. V and J gene assignment, in a later analysis, came from comparing TCR nucleotide sequences with IMGT/GENE-DB human TR gene sequences. The TCRdist pipeline was used in a later analysis to assign CDR3 sequences and most-parsimonious VDJ recombination scenarios. In a later analysis, each TCR beta chain was defined by its CDR3 amino acid sequence together with its V-gene family, and reads without a unique V-gene family were excluded. To address suspected cross-contamination and a sequencing artifact, a later analysis removed 550 to 750 highly shared, low-generation-probability nucleotide sequences. In a later analysis, a clonal expansion index for each public chain was calculated from normalized within-repertoire ranks of inferred template counts. Generation probabilities in a later analysis came from a VDJ recombination model fitted to out-of-frame rearrangements, and those results were checked against IGoR. A later analysis scored TCR-TCR, TCR-HLA and TCR-CMV co-occurrence with hypergeometric tests, applying a repertoire-size bias correction to TCR pairs. In a later analysis, false discovery rates were estimated by permuting HLA or CMV assignments 20 times. In a later analysis, co-occurring TCRs were grouped using DBSCAN, and TCRdist sequence similarity was added for clustering within HLA-allele-positive subsets. Co-occurrence clustering excluded repertoires with fewer than 30,000 or more than 120,000 public chains, plus five with anomalous nucleotide sharing. TCRdb mirrors the immuneACCESS table, restricted to in-frame sequences. Some clones are absent from its copies; in checked studies, under half trace to an unresolved V gene, and the reason for the others is unknown. V and J calls and clone size follow that table, whereas D and trimming were derived from the DNA. The sample data list about 180,000 clones, and about three quarters of these were observed just once. Of the sample, 1.4% to 1.5% falls within the top ten clones.

The receptor was isolated from a man aged 18 to 29 in good health and CMV-seronegative. Sequenced sample: PBMCs.

The DNA is as follows: TGTGCCAGCATGGGTGGGGCTAGCTCCTACGAGCAGTACTTC. This sequence encodes CASMGGASSYEQYF. The V gene is TRBV27 and the J gene is TRBJ2-7, with a weak D call of TRBD1 (5 bases match). The CDR3 contains 14 residues, cysteine and phenylalanine counted. CDR3 DNA is the only sequence kept; it has 42 bases, read in frame from the first base. The trim is 7 bases for V and 0 bases for J, with a gap of 13 bases between the germline ends. Per the germline V gene (reference sequence), MNHEY is the CDR1 and SMNVEV is the CDR2.